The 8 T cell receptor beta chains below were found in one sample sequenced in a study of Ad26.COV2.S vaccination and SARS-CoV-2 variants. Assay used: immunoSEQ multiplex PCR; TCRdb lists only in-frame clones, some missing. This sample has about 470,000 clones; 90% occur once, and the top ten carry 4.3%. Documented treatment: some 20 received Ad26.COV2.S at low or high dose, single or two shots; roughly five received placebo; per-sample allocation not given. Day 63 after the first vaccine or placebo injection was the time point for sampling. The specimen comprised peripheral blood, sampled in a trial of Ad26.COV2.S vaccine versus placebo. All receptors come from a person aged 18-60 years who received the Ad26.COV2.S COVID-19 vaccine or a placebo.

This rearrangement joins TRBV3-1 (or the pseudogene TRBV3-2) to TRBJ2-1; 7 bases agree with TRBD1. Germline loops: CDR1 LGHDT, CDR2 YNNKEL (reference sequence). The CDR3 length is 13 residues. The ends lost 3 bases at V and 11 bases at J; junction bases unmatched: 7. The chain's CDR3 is CASSQVRGGQQFF. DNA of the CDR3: TGTGCCAGCAGCCAGGTCCGAGGGGGCCAGCAGTTCTTC.

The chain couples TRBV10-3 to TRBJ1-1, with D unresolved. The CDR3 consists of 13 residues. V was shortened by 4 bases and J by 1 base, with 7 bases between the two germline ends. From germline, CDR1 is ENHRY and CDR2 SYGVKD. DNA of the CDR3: TGTGCCATCAGTGTAACAGAGAACACTGAAGCTTTCTTT. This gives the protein CAISVTENTEAFF.

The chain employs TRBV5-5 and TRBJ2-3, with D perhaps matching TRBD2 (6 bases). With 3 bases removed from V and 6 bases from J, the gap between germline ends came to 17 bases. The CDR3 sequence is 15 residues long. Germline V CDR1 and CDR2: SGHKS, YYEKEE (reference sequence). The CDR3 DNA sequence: TGTGCCAGCAGCTCCCCACGACTAGGTACGGATACGCAGTATTTT. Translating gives CASSSPRLGTDTQYF.

This CDR3 reads CASGGQQETQYF. The CDR3, as DNA: TGTGCCAGCGGCGGACAGCAAGAGACCCAGTACTTC. The genes are TRBV5-6 and TRBJ2-5; TRBD1 is a possible D gene (6 bases). V was shortened by 7 bases and J by 2 bases, with 9 bases between the two germline ends. Germline CDR1 is SGHDT and CDR2 is YYEEEE. This CDR3 contains 12 residues.

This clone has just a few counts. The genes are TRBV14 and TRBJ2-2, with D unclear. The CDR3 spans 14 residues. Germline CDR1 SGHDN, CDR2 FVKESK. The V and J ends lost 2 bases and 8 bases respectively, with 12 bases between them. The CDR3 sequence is CASSQLRRSGELFF. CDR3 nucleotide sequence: TGTGCCAGCAGCCAACTCCGGCGAAGTGGGGAGCTGTTTTTT.

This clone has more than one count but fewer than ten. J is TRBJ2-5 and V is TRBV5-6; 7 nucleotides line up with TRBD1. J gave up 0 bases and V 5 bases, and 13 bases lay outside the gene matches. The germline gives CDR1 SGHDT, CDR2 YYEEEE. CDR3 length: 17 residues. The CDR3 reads CASRPPAKDRNQETQYF. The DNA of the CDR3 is TGTGCCAGCAGACCCCCGGCGAAGGACAGGAACCAAGAGACCCAGTACTTC.

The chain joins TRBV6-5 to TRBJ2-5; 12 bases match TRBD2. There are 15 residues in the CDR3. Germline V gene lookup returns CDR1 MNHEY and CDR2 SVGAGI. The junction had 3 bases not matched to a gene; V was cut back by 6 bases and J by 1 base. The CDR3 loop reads CASRGTSGSQETQYF. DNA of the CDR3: TGTGCCAGCAGGGGGACTAGCGGGTCCCAAGAGACCCAGTACTTC.

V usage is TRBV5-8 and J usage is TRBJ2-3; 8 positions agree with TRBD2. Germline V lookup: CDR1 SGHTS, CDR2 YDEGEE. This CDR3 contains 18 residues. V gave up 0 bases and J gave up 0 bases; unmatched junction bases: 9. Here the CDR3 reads CASSLGRLAFSSTDTQYF. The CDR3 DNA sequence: TGTGCCAGCAGCTTGGGGAGACTAGCGTTCTCTAGCACAGATACGCAGTATTTT.